The clone carrying this T cell receptor beta chain was detected only a few times. This record belongs to a study of blood T cell repertoires in COVID-19. Study information: Sites across the United States, Italy and Spain contributed samples from acute and convalescent COVID-19.

The CDR3 consists of 15 residues. Trimming removed 7 bases at V and 1 base at J, with 16 bases between. Germline V CDR1 and CDR2: MRHNA, SNTAGT. In the study's own analysis: Amplifying reference gene primers gave estimates of nucleated cell counts. Profiled with immunoSEQ multiplex PCR; TCRdb holds only in-frame clones, not every one. V and J calls and clone size are copied from that table; D and trimming were computed from the DNA. The table records 85,000 to 100,000 clones, roughly 80% of them present only once. This TCR came from a man older than 75 with COVID-19, enrolled during active disease. V gene TRBV6-4 combines with J gene TRBJ1-1; a weak D match, TRBD1 (5 bases). Sequenced: peripheral blood. In nucleotides, the CDR3 is TGTGCCAGCACCTCCGAGGCAGGGCGGAACACTGAAGCTTTCTTT. It translates to CASTSEAGRNTEAFF.